Below, 4 T cell receptor beta chains from the same sample are listed, as sequenced in a study of CD8 T cells in ankylosing spondylitis. Study results and caveats: Characteristic, it appeared, of ankylosing spondylitis blood was a TCR beta motif of roughly 8 highly homologous variants.

Each CDR3 protein gets one entry after TCRdb re-called the 5' RACE reads with MiXCR. The sample lists approximately 440,000 distinct CDR3 sequences, 15% to 20% occurring once. These TCRs' antigens remain unknown. Sequenced material: blood, either unsorted or a sorted T cell fraction (not recorded which). The receptor set was obtained from a male donor with ankylosing spondylitis.

This chain joins TRBV20-1 and TRBJ1-1; D possibly corresponds to TRBD1 (6 bases). Between the trimmed V and J ends, which lost 4 bases and 4 bases, there was a span of 7 bases. CDR1 is DFQATT and CDR2 is SNEGSKA in the germline V gene (reference sequence). This CDR3 spans 11 amino acids. The chain's CDR3 is CSAKGGTEAFF. DNA of the CDR3: TGCAGTGCTAAGGGGGGCACTGAAGCTTTCTTT.

This chain connects TRBV25-1 to TRBJ2-3; D remains ambiguous. CDR3 length: 16 amino acids. CDR1 is MGHDK and CDR2 is SYGVNS in the germline V gene. Trimming cost V 4 bases and J 1 base, with 15 bases left between them. The CDR3 sequence is CASSGLLRRGTDTQYF. The CDR3 nucleotides are TGTGCCAGCAGTGGCCTGTTGAGGCGAGGCACAGATACGCAGTATTTT.

The V call is TRBV20-1, the J call TRBJ2-7; D is undetermined. CDR1 is DFQATT, CDR2 SNEGSKA, per germline (reference sequence). The CDR3 runs to 14 residues. V shed 6 bases and J shed 0 bases, with 15 bases lying between them. CDR3 loop: CSATLEPSSYEQYF. The CDR3 DNA reads as TGCAGTGCAACCCTTGAACCCAGCTCCTACGAGCAGTACTTC.

The chain is built from TRBV5-1 and TRBJ2-3; TRBD1 matches at 9 bases. The CDR3 runs to 15 residues. The J segment lost 0 bases and the V segment lost 4 bases, leaving 3 bases of the junction unmatched. Germline-derived CDR1 and CDR2 are SGHRS and YFSETQ. The CDR3 nucleotides read TGCGCCAGCAGCCGGGACAGGGTGAGCACAGATACGCAGTATTTT. Translating it yields CASSRDRVSTDTQYF.